The 5 T cell receptor beta chains given below trace back to one sample, sequenced in a study of blood T cell repertoires in COVID-19. Measured with immunoSEQ multiplex PCR; TCRdb has only the in-frame clones, and not every one. The sample records about 200,000 clones, approximately 89% being singletons. Sequencing was done on a sample of PBMCs or T cells enriched from blood (not recorded which). All receptors derive from a woman in her thirties or forties with acute COVID-19.

This clone has just one count. V is TRBV4-2 and J is TRBJ1-6; maybe TRBD1 (5 bases). The V and J ends lost 4 bases and 9 bases respectively, with 13 bases between them. CDR1 and CDR2 (germline): LGHNA, YNFKEQ. The CDR3 totals 14 residues. The CDR3 spells CASSPHSGGSPLHF. As DNA, the CDR3 is TGTGCCAGCAGCCCTCATTCGGGGGGTTCACCCCTCCACTTT.

This chain uses TRBV2 with TRBJ2-2; 9 nucleotides match TRBD2. V was clipped by 6 bases and J by 4 bases; unmatched bases: 6. The germline CDR1 and CDR2 sequences are SNHLY and FYNNEI. This CDR3 is built from 15 residues. The CDR3 loop reads CASSVTSGPTGELFF. CDR3 nucleotide sequence: TGTGCCAGCAGCGTTACTAGCGGGCCCACCGGGGAGCTGTTTTTT.

The rearrangement links TRBV5-1 to TRBJ1-4, with a tentative D call TRBD1 (5 bases). Germline CDR1 is SGHRS and CDR2 is YFSETQ. V lost 0 bases, J lost 0 bases, and 6 bases lay in between. This CDR3 is 15 amino acids long. DNA of the CDR3: TGCGCCAGCAGCTTGGCAGGGACAACTAATGAAAAACTGTTTTTT. Protein sequence: CASSLAGTTNEKLFF.

V is TRBV11-2 and J is TRBJ1-2; D ambiguous. The CDR3 consists of 14 residues. V was shortened by 1 base and J by 1 base, with 7 bases between the two germline ends. In germline, CDR1 is SGHAT, CDR2 FQNNGV. The CDR3 loop is CASSLAGVNYGYTF. In nucleotides, the CDR3 is TGTGCCAGCAGCTTAGCGGGAGTTAACTATGGCTACACCTTC.

The chain uses TRBV6-5 and TRBJ1-2; D gene uncertain. Germline V gives CDR1 MNHEY, CDR2 SVGAGI. CDR3 length: 14 residues. The V and J ends lost 0 bases and 7 bases respectively, with 12 bases between them. The CDR3 region has the DNA TGTGCCAGCAGTTACTCGGGCTTAGTACGTGGCTACACCTTC. This gives the protein CASSYSGLVRGYTF.